The clone carrying this T cell receptor beta chain was observed many times. TCRdb reprocessed the 5' RACE reads via MiXCR and lists one record per CDR3 protein. The data contain around 650,000 distinct CDR3 sequences, around 7.4% of them singletons. The CDR3 length is 14 residues. V dropped 5 bases and J dropped 4 bases, with 11 bases sitting between them. Germline CDR1 SEHNR, CDR2 FQNEAQ (reference sequence). The sample belongs to a study of identical twins. This sample was also put to use in a study of yellow fever vaccine responses in identical twins.

The origin of this receptor is a woman aged 18-29 years in good health. The V and J genes are TRBV7-9 and TRBJ1-4; tentative D call: TRBD1 (6 bases). The sample was PBMCs. CDR3 region: CASSTTGGNEKLFF. CDR3 nucleotide sequence: TGTGCCAGCAGCACGACAGGCGGTAATGAAAAACTGTTTTTT.